The clone carrying this T cell receptor beta chain has only a few counts. What it binds is not known. Expressed TCRB transcripts were sequenced because the entire RNA isolate underwent reverse transcription. Profiling relied on immunoSEQ multiplex PCR, and the TCRdb table lists in-frame clones only, not all of them. Found here are about 360,000 clones, roughly 12% of them singletons; the top ten hold under 0.02%. This entry comes from a study of beta chain features in type 1 diabetes. The study, taken as a whole, reports: The study found fewer insertions and more deletions at VDJ junctions in type 1 diabetes patients.

This CDR3 has 15 residues. The germline CDR1 and CDR2 sequences are SGHNT and YYREEE (reference sequence). The V segment lost 2 bases and the J segment 6 bases; nucleotides outside the gene matches: 3. This sequence was found in a man aged 18 to 35 in good health. Sequenced input: naive CD4+ T cells from blood. The chain combines TRBV5-4 with TRBJ2-1, with TRBD2 identical over 12 bases. CDR3 in amino acids: CASSFWTSGTNEQFF. CDR3 DNA: TGTGCCAGCAGCTTCTGGACTAGCGGGACCAATGAGCAGTTCTTC. Supplemented by reference TRBV5-4 and TRBJ2-1, the full variable domain reads ETGVTQSPTHLIKTRGQQVTLRCSSQSGHNTVSWYQQALGQGPQFIFQYYREEENGRGNFPPRFSGLQFPNYSSELNVNALELDDSALYLCASSFWTSGTNEQFFGPGTRLTVL.